Listed below are T cell receptor beta chains from one sample, sequenced in a study of T-cell reconstitution after alpha-beta-depleted transplantation in children. TCRdb used MiXCR to reprocess the PCR reads, holding one entry per CDR3 protein. The sample shows about 17,000 distinct CDR3 sequences, over 10% of them seen only once. The sample here was PBMCs, mostly from graft donor cells, taken 180 days after TCRalphabeta/CD19-depleted stem cell transplant. The receptors originated from a boy in the first two years of life who had a stem cell transplant for Wiskott-Aldrich syndrome, so the T cells may come from the graft donor. Both conserved end residues are trimmed from each CDR3.

V: TRBV20-1; J: TRBJ2-2; CDR3: SARAFANTGELF
V: TRBV5-1; J: TRBJ1-6; CDR3: ASSLENGYNSPLH
V: TRBV29-1; J: TRBJ2-3; CDR3: SVELPYKISRRDYHTDTQY
V: TRBV2; J: TRBJ1-1; CDR3: ASSDEKYMDTEAF
V: TRBV15; J: TRBJ1-5; CDR3: ATSLLGESNQPQH
V: TRBV5-5; J: TRBJ2-6; CDR3: ASSLRMGRGSGANVLT
V: TRBV24-1; J: TRBJ2-5; CDR3: ATSEPGGQETQY
V: TRBV4-2; J: TRBJ2-5; CDR3: ASSQSRAETQY
V: TRBV5-1; J: TRBJ2-3; CDR3: ASSPPLAASTDTQY
V: TRBV6-5; J: TRBJ2-7; CDR3: ASSYQGGDSSYEQY
V: TRBV7-8; J: TRBJ1-5; CDR3: ASSLAHRDQPQH
V: TRBV29-1; J: TRBJ1-5; CDR3: SVRQGNQPQH
V: TRBV6-1; J: TRBJ1-5; CDR3: ASRGGLEAQH
V: TRBV19; J: TRBJ2-3; CDR3: ASSTERAGVGADTQY
V: TRBV5-1; J: TRBJ2-5; CDR3: ASSLGVGETQY
V: TRBV12-3/TRBV12-4; J: TRBJ1-1; CDR3: ASSPGLNTEAF
V: TRBV12-3/TRBV12-4; J: TRBJ2-7; CDR3: ASSLAPKEQY
V: TRBV20-1; J: TRBJ2-1; CDR3: SARDPASGTYNEQF
V: TRBV5-4; J: TRBJ1-6; CDR3: ASSLVGTLNSPLH
V: TRBV6-5; J: TRBJ1-1; CDR3: ASSYSRAPEGTEAF
V: TRBV7-2; J: TRBJ2-3; CDR3: ASRLQGGMSTDTQY
V: TRBV20-1; J: TRBJ2-2; CDR3: SARPGLHTGELF
V: TRBV5-1; J: TRBJ1-6; CDR3: ASSRAGTGWNSPLH
V: TRBV7-9; J: TRBJ2-1; CDR3: ASSLGFAYNEQF
V: TRBV5-4; J: TRBJ2-5; CDR3: ASSLLQRGGSQY
V: TRBV29-1; J: TRBJ1-6; CDR3: SAQQGGNSPLH
V: TRBV5-6; J: TRBJ1-1; CDR3: ASSWGAENTEAF
V: TRBV20-1; J: TRBJ2-7; CDR3: SALRTSYEQY
V: TRBV5-1; J: TRBJ1-1; CDR3: ASSPGTEFTEAF
V: TRBV11-2; J: TRBJ2-7; CDR3: ASSSSGTGSYEQY
V: TRBV27; J: TRBJ1-4; CDR3: ASSHRDRGREKLF
V: TRBV30; J: TRBJ2-1; CDR3: AWRQGLVEQF
V: TRBV5-4; J: TRBJ2-2; CDR3: ASSLEGVITGELF
V: TRBV11-1; J: TRBJ2-2; CDR3: ASRIATGASGIYTGELF
V: TRBV15; J: TRBJ2-7; CDR3: ATSRVAAGEQY
V: TRBV6-2/TRBV6-3; J: TRBJ2-2; CDR3: ASSYVIAGGTGELF
V: TRBV6-5; J: TRBJ2-2; CDR3: ASSYSWGGANTGELF
V: TRBV29-1; J: TRBJ2-3; CDR3: SVAPVSTDTQY
V: TRBV7-2; J: TRBJ2-4; CDR3: ASSSENIQY
V: TRBV6-5; J: TRBJ1-5; CDR3: ASSFSQGENQPQH
V: TRBV5-5; J: TRBJ1-2; CDR3: ASSLWTAGGRGYT
V: TRBV6-1; J: TRBJ2-3; CDR3: ASTQRTSSDTQY
V: TRBV10-3; J: TRBJ2-7; CDR3: AISEGDRSSYEQY
V: TRBV5-1; J: TRBJ1-1; CDR3: ASSLRTGFGEAF
V: TRBV6-5; J: TRBJ1-6; CDR3: ASSYSDGVNSPLH
V: TRBV5-1; J: TRBJ2-3; CDR3: ASSLAPASTDTQY
V: TRBV7-2; J: TRBJ1-6; CDR3: ASSLAPGRHNSPLH
V: TRBV7-9; J: TRBJ2-1; CDR3: ASSLDGRGGNEQF
V: TRBV5-5; J: TRBJ1-4; CDR3: ASSFGHATNEKLF
V: TRBV5-1; J: TRBJ2-1; CDR3: ASSPGVGGNEQF
V: TRBV11-2; J: TRBJ2-7; CDR3: ASSLGLAGGYEQY